This T cell receptor (beta chain) was sequenced during a study of blood T cell repertoires in COVID-19 (dated by TCRdb to the early 2020s). Regarding the research as a whole: Samples from collaborators originated in the United States, Italy and Spain and spanned both the acute and convalescent phases of COVID-19. A freely available public database, intended as a resource for researchers studying the immune response to SARS-CoV-2, is where the repertoires were released. The samples were drawn from the first 160 participants of the ongoing ImmuneRACE study and from roughly 1,300 subjects provided by 6 global collaborators. Deeply sampled blood TCRbeta repertoires from subjects exposed to, actively infected with, or recovered from COVID-19 were included in the dataset. Where available, HLA class I and class II types were obtained from metadata supplied by the sample provider rather than from assay-based typing. The prospective study material was composed of cDNA or gDNA derived from T cells, B-cell-depleted T cells, or PBMCs. Sample metadata almost always included a de-identified subject ID, COVID-19 status, age in years and sex. The investigation overall reported the following: Clinical and demographic metadata were provided uncurated, with the amount varying by source and participant.

Turning to this clone: This receptor's antigen is unknown. Nothing much larger sits one base from this clone, and base qualities are not available.

At one collaborating source in Seattle, patients were enrolled during active infection and were followed longitudinally through the course of disease. Whole blood was collected in K2EDTA tubes by collaborating institutions according to the institutions' own protocols. Collaborator samples were shipped for TCRbeta analysis as frozen whole blood, isolated PBMCs, or DNA extracted from either sample type. TCRbeta CDR3 regions were amplified from genomic DNA using the immunoSEQ Assay, a bias-controlled multiplex PCR. The published analysis was carried out like this. The number of nucleated cells in each sample was estimated by amplification of reference gene primers within the assay. Sequence reads were collapsed and filtered to measure the absolute abundance of every unique TCRbeta CDR3 rearrangement. For each sample, productive Simpson clonality was calculated as the square root of Simpson's diversity index across productive rearrangements. TCRdb retrieved this table from immuneACCESS and kept in-frame rearrangements only. Not all clones are present; in checked studies, unresolved V genes account for under half, and no reason is known for the remainder. Clone size and V and J calls were adopted from that table, with D and trimming inferred from the DNA. The sample includes about 130,000 clones, with more than 75% observed a single time. The biggest ten clones account for about an eighth of the sample.

Counted from cysteine to phenylalanine, this CDR3 has 13 amino acids. Only the CDR3 portion is preserved as DNA: 39 bases, with reading frame beginning at the first base. Cut back by 4 bases and 3 bases, the V and J ends lie 7 bases apart. As encoded in the germline V gene (reference sequence), CDR1 is MNHEY while CDR2 is SMNVEV. Input material: peripheral blood. The chain was built from TRBV27 and TRBJ1-5, with the D gene too uncertain to name. The sequence was collected from a woman between 65 and 79 years old with COVID-19, enrolled during active disease. This receptor carries the CDR3 CASSYSTNQPQHF. The nucleotide sequence is given as TGTGCCAGCAGTTACAGCACCAATCAGCCCCAGCATTTT.